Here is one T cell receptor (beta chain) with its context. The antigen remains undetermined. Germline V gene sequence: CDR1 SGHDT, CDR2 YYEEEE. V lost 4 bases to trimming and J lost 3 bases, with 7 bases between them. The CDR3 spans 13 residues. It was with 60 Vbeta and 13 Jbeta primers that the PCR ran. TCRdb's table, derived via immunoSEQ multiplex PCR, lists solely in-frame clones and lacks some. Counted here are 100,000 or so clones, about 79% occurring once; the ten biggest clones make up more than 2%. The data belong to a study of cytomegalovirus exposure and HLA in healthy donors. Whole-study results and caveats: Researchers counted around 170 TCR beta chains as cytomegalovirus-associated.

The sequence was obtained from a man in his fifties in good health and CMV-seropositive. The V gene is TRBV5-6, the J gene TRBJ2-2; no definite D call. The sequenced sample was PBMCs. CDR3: CASSPTYTGELFF. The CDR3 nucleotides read TGTGCCAGCAGCCCCACTTACACCGGGGAGCTGTTTTTT.